Below are 21 T cell receptor beta chains sequenced from a single sample in a study of blood T cell repertoires in COVID-19. Repertoires were generated with immunoSEQ multiplex PCR, while TCRdb's copy carries only in-frame clones and drops some. The data show around 190,000 clones, about 85% seen once. Material: peripheral blood. The receptors derive from a woman aged 80 or over with acute or convalescent COVID-19.

The rearrangement uses TRBV18 and TRBJ2-1; 9 bases match TRBD2. From germline, CDR1 is KGHSH and CDR2 LQKENI. Trimming cost V 6 bases and J 4 bases; bases outside gene matches: 7. This CDR3 is 15 amino acids long. The CDR3 DNA reads as TGTGCCAGCTCTGCCGGGACTAGCAGTTACAATGAGCAGTTCTTC. It codes for CASSAGTSSYNEQFF.

V and J are TRBV27 and TRBJ1-2; D is perhaps TRBD1 (5 bases). Germline V lookup: CDR1 MNHEY, CDR2 SMNVEV (reference sequence). The CDR3 runs 15 residues. V was trimmed by 5 bases and J by 0 bases, leaving 13 bases between them. The CDR3: CASSVTGSPNYGYTF. Written as DNA, the CDR3 is TGTGCCAGCAGTGTAACAGGTTCTCCTAACTATGGCTACACCTTC.

Only one count was recorded for this clone. The chain recombines TRBV6-6 with TRBJ1-4; D not resolved. This CDR3 is built from 15 residues. Germline V gene sequence: CDR1 MNHNY, CDR2 SVGAGI (reference sequence). Between the trimmed V and J ends, which lost 7 bases and 0 bases, there was a span of 12 bases. CDR3 coding DNA: TGTGCCAGCATTATGTCAACGGCAACTAATGAAAAACTGTTTTTT. Translating it yields CASIMSTATNEKLFF.

This chain uses TRBV7-3 with TRBJ2-1; 8 positions match TRBD2. The germline CDR1 and CDR2 sequences are SGHTA and FQGTGA. V was clipped by 1 base and J by 5 bases; unmatched bases: 4. There are 15 residues in the CDR3. CDR3 loop: CASSLIPGGHNEQFF. CDR3 DNA sequence: TGTGCCAGCAGCTTAATACCGGGAGGGCACAATGAGCAGTTCTTC. Filled out from reference TRBV7-3 and TRBJ2-1, the complete variable domain reads GAGVSQTPSNKVTEKGKYVELRCDPISGHTALYWYRQSLGQGPEFLIYFQGTGAADDSGLPNDRFFAVRPEGSVSTLKIQRTERGDSAVYLCASSLIPGGHNEQFFGPGTRLTVL.

Turning to this clone: Other DNA sequences within the sample encode an identical CDR3. V usage is TRBV5-6 and J usage is TRBJ2-1, with D unclear. V lost 0 bases and J lost 4, with 5 bases in between. This CDR3 has 13 amino acids. Germline CDR1 and CDR2: SGHDT and YYEEEE. CDR3 loop: CASSLGLYNEQFF. The CDR3 nucleotides are TGTGCCAGCAGCTTGGGCCTATACAATGAGCAGTTCTTC.

The V gene is TRBV9, the J gene TRBJ2-1, with 12 bases matching TRBD2. V gave up 4 bases and J gave up 4 bases; unmatched junction bases: 9. Germline V gene data show CDR1 as SGDLS and CDR2 as YYNGEE. This CDR3 region has 17 residues. CDR3 amino acids: CASSPRGGLAGYNEQFF. In DNA, the CDR3 is TGTGCCAGCAGCCCACGCGGCGGACTAGCGGGATACAATGAGCAGTTCTTC.

This clone was recorded once. The chain has TRBV7-2 and TRBJ1-1, with D tentatively TRBD1 (6 bases). Germline loops: CDR1 SGHTA, CDR2 FQGNSA. The V end was cut by 4 bases, the J end by 4 bases, with 19 bases between. The CDR3 runs 16 residues. The CDR3 reads CASSSRLQGLGTEAFF. The CDR3 DNA reads TGTGCCAGCAGCTCCCGATTACAGGGATTAGGCACTGAAGCTTTCTTT. Filled out from reference TRBV7-2 and TRBJ1-1, the complete variable domain reads GAGVSQSPSNKVTEKGKDVELRCDPISGHTALYWYRQSLGQGLEFLIYFQGNSAPDKSGLPSDRFSAERTGGSVSTLTIQRTQQEDSAVYLCASSSRLQGLGTEAFFGQGTRLTVV.

The chain carries TRBV6-2 or TRBV6-3 and TRBJ2-1; 11 bases align to TRBD2. The trim removed 7 bases at V and 3 bases at J, leaving 8 bases unmatched. CDR1 and CDR2 (germline): MNHEY, SVGEGT. The CDR3 has 16 amino acids. The CDR3 region is CASTPVGTSGYNEQFF. In DNA form, the CDR3 reads TGTGCCAGCACCCCGGTCGGGACTAGCGGCTACAATGAGCAGTTCTTC.

This chain uses TRBV2 with TRBJ2-6; TRBD1 matches at 10 bases. Germline lookup yields CDR1 SNHLY and CDR2 FYNNEI. CDR3 length: 17 residues. The V and J ends lost 8 bases and 2 bases, in that order; junction bases with no gene match: 9. CDR3 nucleotides: TGTGCCAGCGGGGGGGACAGGGGTTTCCCTGGGGCCAACGTCCTGACTTTC. This sequence encodes CASGGDRGFPGANVLTF. Supplemented by reference TRBV2 and TRBJ2-6, the full variable domain reads EPEVTQTPSHQVTQMGQEVILRCVPISNHLYFYWYRQILGQKVEFLVSFYNNEISEKSEIFDDQFSVERPDGSNFTLKIRSTKLEDSAMYFCASGGDRGFPGANVLTFGAGSRLTVL.

The chain uses TRBV4-3 and TRBJ1-6; a possible D gene is TRBD1 (5 bases). CDR3 length: 16 residues. Trimming removed 2 bases at V and 6 bases at J, with 14 bases between. CDR1 is LGHNA, CDR2 YSLEER, per germline. The CDR3 nucleotides are TGCGCCAGCAGCCAAAATTGGGGGGTAGGTAATTCACCCCTCCACTTT. Its protein product is CASSQNWGVGNSPLHF.

This chain links TRBV5-1 with TRBJ2-1; unclear D gene. CDR1 is SGHRS, CDR2 YFSETQ, per germline. The CDR3 totals 12 residues. V was trimmed by 3 bases and J by 7 bases, leaving 8 bases between them. CDR3 coding DNA: TGCGCCAGCAGCTCTTACGAGAATGAGCAGTTCTTC. This codes for CASSSYENEQFF.

The J gene is TRBJ2-3, the V gene TRBV18; D is perhaps TRBD2 (6 bases). The CDR3 is 15 amino acids. Germline V gene lookup returns CDR1 KGHSH and CDR2 LQKENI. V lost 2 bases and J 1 base, leaving 10 bases between the germline ends. The CDR3 reads CASSPGGSGTDTQYF. The CDR3 bases are TGTGCCAGCTCACCAGGGGGGAGCGGCACAGATACGCAGTATTTT.

V and J are TRBV19 and TRBJ1-3; D perhaps matches TRBD1 (5 bases). CDR1 LNHDA and CDR2 SQIVND come from the germline V gene (reference sequence). Trimming cost V 9 bases and J 0 bases, with 12 bases left between them. The CDR3 extends over 14 amino acids. CDR3 in amino acids: CASYSTVSGNTIYF. DNA for the CDR3: TGTGCCAGCTATTCGACAGTCTCTGGAAACACCATATATTTT.

The chain is built from TRBV10-3 and TRBJ1-2; D not certain. Trimming pared 2 bases from V and 2 bases from J, leaving 6 bases between. This CDR3 spans 13 amino acids. Germline V lookup: CDR1 ENHRY, CDR2 SYGVKD. CDR3 amino acids: CAISEGANYGYTF. The CDR3 nucleotides are TGTGCCATCAGTGAGGGAGCGAACTATGGCTACACCTTC.

The chain employs TRBV7-6 and TRBJ1-1, with a possible D match to TRBD1 (6 bases). Per the germline V gene, CDR1 is SGHVS and CDR2 is FNYEAQ. The CDR3 runs 13 residues. The germline V and J ends were trimmed by 2 bases and 8 bases, with 12 bases remaining between them. The CDR3 sequence: CASSLREQGEAFF. The CDR3 region has the DNA TGTGCCAGCAGCTTAAGGGAGCAGGGGGAAGCTTTCTTT.

The gene calls are TRBV28 and TRBJ1-5, with 8 bases aligning to TRBD1. V gave up 10 bases and J gave up 4 bases; unmatched junction bases: 6. Germline assignment: CDR1 MDHEN and CDR2 SYDVKM. CDR3 size: 13 residues. The CDR3 spells CATHRGVNQPQHF. The CDR3 DNA reads TGTGCCACACACAGGGGGGTAAATCAGCCCCAGCATTTT.

V and J are TRBV3-1 (or the pseudogene TRBV3-2) and TRBJ1-4, with D perhaps matching TRBD1 (6 bases). V dropped 5 bases and J dropped 8 bases, with 15 bases sitting between them. This CDR3 comprises 14 residues. Germline V gene data show CDR1 as LGHDT and CDR2 as YNNKEL (reference sequence). The CDR3: CASSEQGSREKLFF. The CDR3 nucleotides are TGTGCCAGCAGCGAACAGGGCTCGCGGGAAAAACTGTTTTTT.

This clone qualifies as medium-sized. This chain links TRBV16 with TRBJ1-1; 9 nucleotides match TRBD1. The CDR3 is 15 amino acids. The V gene's germline CDR1 is KGHSY and CDR2 FQNENV. V shed 2 bases, J shed 6 bases, and the junction held 7 bases outside the gene matches. CDR3 residues: CASSQEGQGIAEAFF. Written as DNA, the CDR3 is TGTGCCAGCAGCCAAGAGGGACAGGGAATCGCTGAAGCTTTCTTT. Drawing the rest from reference TRBV16 and TRBJ1-1, the complete variable domain is GEEVAQTPKHLVRGEGQKAKLYCAPIKGHSYVFWYQQVLKNEFKFLISFQNENVFDETGMPKERFSAKCLPNSPCSLEIQATKLEDSAVYFCASSQEGQGIAEAFFGQGTRLTVV.

J is TRBJ1-2 and V is TRBV5-1, with TRBD1 matching over 9 bases. The CDR3 runs to 17 residues. V gave up 4 bases and J gave up 4 bases; unmatched junction bases: 14. The germline gives CDR1 SGHRS, CDR2 YFSETQ. CDR3 sequence (DNA): TGCGCCAGCAGCCCACCTCGGACAGGGGTGGGGATCTATGGCTACACCTTC. Its protein product is CASSPPRTGVGIYGYTF.

The chain employs TRBV5-8 and TRBJ2-7; D is perhaps TRBD1 (6 bases). The CDR3 length is 13 residues. Germline V CDR1 and CDR2: SGHTS, YDEGEE. Trimming removed 4 bases from V and 3 bases from J, with 11 bases in between. The CDR3 region has the DNA TGTGCCAGCAGCGGGCGGACAGACTACGAGCAGTACTTC. Translating gives CASSGRTDYEQYF. Supplemented by reference TRBV5-8 and TRBJ2-7, the full variable domain reads EAGVTQSPTHLIKTRGQQATLRCSPISGHTSVYWYQQALGLGLQFLLWYDEGEERNRGNFPPRFSGRQFPNYSSELNVNALELEDSALYLCASSGRTDYEQYFGPGTRLTVT.

The gene calls are TRBV18 and TRBJ1-1; D ambiguous. V was pared by 2 bases and J by 4 bases, with 8 bases between. The CDR3 is made up of 13 amino acids. The germline V gene encodes CDR1 KGHSH and CDR2 LQKENI. The CDR3 spells CASSPTEGTEAFF. CDR3 nucleotide sequence: TGTGCCAGCTCACCAACTGAGGGCACTGAAGCTTTCTTT.